The 32 T cell receptor beta chains below were found in one sample sequenced in a study of blood T cell repertoires in COVID-19 (TCRdb year 2020). The method was the immunoSEQ multiplex PCR assay. The immuneACCESS repertoire file appears here via TCRdb, limited to in-frame rearrangements. These files lack a portion of the clones; in checked studies, under half of the deficit traces to unresolved V genes, and the cause of the others is not known. The sample table records 350,000 to 400,000 clones; roughly 90% of these occur just once. The ten top clones hold 0.97% of the sample. The material sequenced was PBMCs or T cells enriched from blood (not recorded which). The receptors shown here come from a woman in her 30s with acute COVID-19.

V and J are TRBV6-5 and TRBJ2-3; TRBD2 aligns across 11 bases. Germline V gene lookup returns CDR1 MNHEY and CDR2 SVGAGI. Germline trimming cut 5 bases from V and 5 bases from J; bases unmatched to any gene: 6. The CDR3 is 15 residues long. This chain's CDR3 is CASSLPGLAVDTQYF. The CDR3 DNA follows: TGTGCCAGCAGTCTCCCGGGACTAGCGGTAGATACGCAGTATTTT.

The chain is built from TRBV18 and TRBJ2-7; the D gene is possibly TRBD1 (5 bases). Trimming took off 4 bases at V and 2 bases at J, with 18 bases between the two ends. This CDR3 contains 16 residues. Germline CDR1 and CDR2: KGHSH and LQKENI. The CDR3 DNA reads as TGTGCCAGCTCACAACCACCGGCTCAGGGCACCTACGAGCAGTACTTC. Amino acid sequence: CASSQPPAQGTYEQYF.

The J gene is TRBJ2-5, the V gene TRBV10-3, with D perhaps TRBD2 (5 bases). The germline V gene encodes CDR1 ENHRY and CDR2 SYGVKD. This CDR3 contains 15 residues. V was cut by 3 bases and J by 1 base, with 12 bases left in between. Written as DNA, the CDR3 is TGTGCCATCAGTGAAGGGTTCGCGGGCCAAGAGACCCAGTACTTC. It encodes CAISEGFAGQETQYF.

The rearrangement links TRBV7-9 to TRBJ1-2; 8 positions match TRBD1. The CDR3 runs 15 residues. J gave up 4 bases and V 1 base, and 5 bases lay outside the gene matches. Germline CDR1 reads SEHNR; CDR2 reads FQNEAQ (reference sequence). CDR3 region: CASSLGTDRGYGYTF. DNA for the CDR3: TGTGCCAGCAGCTTAGGCACTGACAGGGGCTATGGCTACACCTTC.

V usage is TRBV25-1 and J usage is TRBJ2-5; D is unresolved. The V gene lost 3 bases and the J gene lost 1 base, with 6 bases spanning the gap. This CDR3 comprises 13 residues. The germline V gene has CDR1 MGHDK and CDR2 SYGVNS. CDR3 coding DNA: TGTGCCAGCAGTGACCCCTCCCAAGAGACCCAGTACTTC. Protein product: CASSDPSQETQYF.

The chain couples TRBV7-7 to TRBJ2-1; 12 nucleotides line up with TRBD2. With V trimmed by 5 bases and J by 11 bases, 16 bases remained unmatched. This CDR3 has 17 residues. From germline, CDR1 is SSHAT and CDR2 FNYEAQ (reference sequence). CDR3 in amino acids: CASSLSGGLAGGSQQFF. CDR3 DNA sequence: TGTGCCAGCAGCCTCTCCGGAGGGCTAGCGGGGGGGAGCCAGCAGTTCTTC.

This chain connects TRBV6-5 to TRBJ1-2; D gene unclear. V was shortened by 5 bases and J by 8 bases, with 12 bases between the two germline ends. CDR3 size: 12 residues. Germline CDR1 MNHEY, CDR2 SVGAGI. In nucleotides, the CDR3 is TGTGCCAGCAGTCTGTCTGGCGGAGGCTACACCTTC. Its translation: CASSLSGGGYTF.

The chain carries TRBV4-1 and TRBJ2-3, with 7 bases lining up with TRBD1. CDR3 length: 15 amino acids. The germline CDR1 and CDR2 sequences are MGHRA and YSYEKL. J lost 8 bases, V lost 1 base, and 9 bases had no gene match. The CDR3 is CASSQAPGQFSTQYF. In DNA, the CDR3 is TGCGCCAGCAGCCAAGCTCCGGGACAGTTTAGTACGCAGTATTTT.

This chain links TRBV11-2 with TRBJ2-3; 7 bases are shared with TRBD2. Looked up from germline, CDR1 is SGHAT and CDR2 is FQNNGV. The CDR3 is made up of 18 amino acids. V dropped 0 bases and J dropped 2; count of bases not matched to a gene: 11. The CDR3 sequence is CASSLDLGAGSYTDTQYF. The CDR3, as DNA: TGTGCCAGCAGCTTAGATTTGGGAGCGGGGAGTTACACAGATACGCAGTATTTT. The full variable domain, in which reference TRBV11-2 and TRBJ2-3 provide the parts outside the CDR3, is EAGVAQSPRYKIIEKRQSVAFWCNPISGHATLYWYQQILGQGPKLLIQFQNNGVVDDSQLPKDRFSAERLKGVDSTLKIQPAKLEDSAVYLCASSLDLGAGSYTDTQYFGPGTRLTVL.

Worth noting for this clone: Distinct nucleotide sequences in the sample also encode this CDR3. The V gene is TRBV24-1, the J gene TRBJ2-7; TRBD1 matches 8 bases. The V and J ends lost 3 bases and 0 bases, in that order; junction bases with no gene match: 3. The CDR3 is made up of 15 amino acids. The V gene's germline CDR1 is KGHDR and CDR2 SFDVKD. CDR3 bases: TGTGCCACCAGTGATCCCGGGACAGGCTCCTACGAGCAGTACTTC. Protein sequence: CATSDPGTGSYEQYF.

In its sample, this clone was seen a few times. V usage is TRBV4-1 and J usage is TRBJ1-1; possibly TRBD1 for D (6 bases). CDR1 and CDR2 (germline): MGHRA, YSYEKL. V shed 5 bases and J shed 0 bases, with 10 bases lying between them. This CDR3 has 14 residues. CDR3 loop: CASSSWGLNTEAFF. CDR3 nucleotides: TGCGCCAGCAGCAGCTGGGGGCTGAACACTGAAGCTTTCTTT.

This clone showed up just once. The rearrangement joins TRBV4-2 to TRBJ2-7, with TRBD2 identical over 8 bases. In germline, CDR1 is LGHNA, CDR2 YNFKEQ. V lost 1 base and J lost 7; bases outside the gene matches: 9. CDR3 length equals 15 residues. The CDR3 reads CASSQVIGGANEQYF. In DNA, the CDR3 is TGTGCCAGCAGCCAAGTAATCGGGGGGGCAAATGAGCAGTACTTC.

V and J are TRBV18 and TRBJ2-2, with D possibly matching TRBD1 (6 bases). Trimming took off 3 bases at V and 3 bases at J, with 14 bases between the two ends. CDR1 and CDR2 from the germline V gene are KGHSH and LQKENI. The CDR3 contains 16 residues. The CDR3 reads CASSPVSRGDTGELFF. For the CDR3, the DNA is TGTGCCAGCTCACCGGTAAGCAGGGGCGACACCGGGGAGCTGTTTTTT.

The CDR3 DNA follows: TGTGCCAGCAGTGTTGAGCGGGGGGGCCCCTACGAGCAGTACTTC. Its protein is CASSVERGGPYEQYF. The chain uses TRBV6-4 and TRBJ2-7, with 10 bases aligning to TRBD2. Germline V gene data show CDR1 as MRHNA and CDR2 as SNTAGT. With V trimmed by 4 bases and J by 2 bases, 5 bases remained unmatched. The CDR3 is made up of 15 amino acids.

This chain joins TRBV2 and TRBJ1-1; D is possibly TRBD1 (5 bases). This CDR3 spans 15 amino acids. With 6 bases removed from V and 6 bases from J, the gap between germline ends came to 20 bases. The V gene's germline CDR1 is SNHLY and CDR2 FYNNEI. CDR3 loop: CASRTNGHPDAEAFF. The CDR3 coding sequence is TGTGCCAGCAGAACAAACGGACACCCGGACGCTGAAGCTTTCTTT.

The rearrangement uses TRBV28 and TRBJ2-4; 7 bases are shared with TRBD2. This CDR3 comprises 14 residues. J gave up 5 bases and V 3 bases, and 4 bases lay outside the gene matches. From germline, CDR1 is MDHEN and CDR2 SYDVKM. The CDR3 reads CASSLRDYQNIQYF. The CDR3 bases are TGTGCCAGCAGTTTGCGGGACTACCAAAACATTCAGTACTTC.

The chain couples TRBV10-1 to TRBJ2-3, with TRBD2 matching 9 bases. This CDR3 comprises 14 residues. The ends lost 5 bases at V and 5 bases at J; junction bases unmatched: 5. The germline V gene encodes CDR1 WNHNN and CDR2 SYGVQD (reference sequence). The DNA for the CDR3 is TGCGCCAGCAGTCGCGGGGGGGAAGAAGATACGCAGTATTTT. Protein: CASSRGGEEDTQYF.

V is TRBV2 and J is TRBJ1-1; D unresolved. CDR1 and CDR2 from the germline V gene are SNHLY and FYNNEI. The CDR3 extends over 14 amino acids. V was shortened by 5 bases and J by 0 bases, with 10 bases between the two germline ends. The CDR3 DNA is TGTGCCAGCAGTAGTTCGCAGGTGAACACTGAAGCTTTCTTT. Translated: CASSSSQVNTEAFF.

The J gene is TRBJ1-5, the V gene TRBV28; 9 bases match TRBD1. Germline CDR1 reads MDHEN; CDR2 reads SYDVKM. The CDR3 covers 14 residues. V was pared by 6 bases and J by 6 bases, with 6 bases of the junction left unmatched. The CDR3 spells CASREQGAVQPQHF. The CDR3 DNA follows: TGTGCCAGCAGAGAACAGGGGGCAGTTCAGCCCCAGCATTTT.

This clone was picked up a small number of times. V gene TRBV7-2 combines with J gene TRBJ1-3, with D possibly being TRBD1 (5 bases). The CDR3 is made up of 14 amino acids. The germline CDR1 and CDR2 sequences are SGHTA and FQGNSA. V lost 4 bases and J 8 bases, leaving 15 bases between the germline ends. CDR3 residues: CASSYGTNRDTIYF. The CDR3 coding sequence is TGTGCCAGCAGCTACGGGACTAATAGGGACACCATATATTTT.

This chain uses TRBV7-8 with TRBJ2-1, with D possibly being TRBD1 (6 bases). The V and J ends lost 4 bases and 9 bases respectively, with 22 bases between them. The CDR3 totals 16 residues. The germline V gene has CDR1 SGHVS and CDR2 FQNEAQ. Here the CDR3 reads CASSSSGTRIVGEQFF. The CDR3 nucleotides are TGTGCCAGCAGCTCGTCCGGGACACGAATAGTGGGTGAGCAGTTCTTC.

This rearrangement joins TRBV5-1 to TRBJ1-4; TRBD1 is a possible D gene (5 bases). V lost 3 bases and J lost 5, with 8 bases in between. CDR1 is SGHRS and CDR2 is YFSETQ in the germline V gene. This CDR3 spans 13 amino acids. The DNA for the CDR3 is TGCGCCAGCAGCTCGGAGGGGAATGAAAAACTGTTTTTT. Residues: CASSSEGNEKLFF.

The genes are TRBV30 and TRBJ1-4; TRBD1 aligns across 7 bases. The CDR3 has 15 amino acids. V shed 3 bases and J 6 bases; nucleotides not matched to a gene: 10. CDR1 is GTSNPN and CDR2 is SVGIG in the germline V gene (reference sequence). The CDR3: CAWRPRTGLDEKLFF. The CDR3 DNA reads as TGTGCCTGGAGACCTAGGACAGGCCTTGATGAAAAACTGTTTTTT.

The chain joins TRBV6-1 to TRBJ1-5, with 8 bases lining up with TRBD1. This CDR3 is 19 amino acids long. V shed 2 bases, J shed 0 bases, and the junction held 12 bases outside the gene matches. Germline V gene sequence: CDR1 MNHNS, CDR2 SASEGT. CDR3 coding DNA: TGTGCCAGCAGTGAATATGGCAGGGGGCCGTCGGGTAGCAATCAGCCCCAGCATTTT. This gives the protein CASSEYGRGPSGSNQPQHF.

A word on this clone: Because the CDR3's place on the DNA is in doubt, the DNA is left out and the CDR3 is given as listed by TCRdb. V is TRBV21-1 and J is TRBJ1-5; the table's D call, TRBD1, has no DNA check behind it. TRBV21-1 is marked as a pseudogene. The CDR3 length equals 17 residues, ends included. CDR3 sequence reads: CASSKWGTGAFNQPQHF.

V and J are TRBV5-1 and TRBJ2-3; possible D gene TRBD2, 7 bases. The CDR3 is 15 residues long. Germline CDR1 and CDR2: SGHRS and YFSETQ. V was trimmed by 4 bases and J by 1 base, leaving 13 bases between them. The CDR3 loop is CASSDRGGGTDTQYF. In nucleotides, the CDR3 is TGCGCCAGCAGCGATAGGGGGGGAGGCACAGATACGCAGTATTTT.

This chain links TRBV30 with TRBJ1-6, with 10 bases that match TRBD1. Germline values: CDR1 GTSNPN, CDR2 SVGIG (reference sequence). The CDR3 has 13 amino acids. J was trimmed by 10 bases and V by 8 bases; bases with no gene match: 8. This CDR3 is CAHGGDRGSPLHF. As DNA, the CDR3 is TGTGCCCATGGCGGGGACAGGGGCTCACCCCTCCACTTT.

The chain carries TRBV29-1 and TRBJ2-5; no reliable D call. Trimming pared 0 bases from V and 2 bases from J, leaving 16 bases between. There are 16 residues in the CDR3. The germline CDR1 and CDR2 sequences are SQVTM and ANQGSEA. DNA for the CDR3: TGCAGCGTTGAAGAAGGCCGCGGAGAAATTCAAGAGACCCAGTACTTC. Encoded protein: CSVEEGRGEIQETQYF.

The J gene is TRBJ2-1, the V gene TRBV6-5; 7 nucleotides agree with TRBD1. CDR3 length: 15 amino acids. J gave up 6 bases and V 5 bases, and 10 bases lay outside the gene matches. The germline gives CDR1 MNHEY, CDR2 SVGAGI. CDR3 nucleotide sequence: TGTGCCAGCAGTCGCGACAGGGTCGCTATCAATGAGCAGTTCTTC. Protein: CASSRDRVAINEQFF.

The rearrangement uses TRBV4-1 and TRBJ1-6; 9 nucleotides match TRBD1. The CDR3 consists of 15 residues. Germline assignment: CDR1 MGHRA and CDR2 YSYEKL. V lost 0 bases, J lost 8 bases, and 2 bases stayed unmatched. This CDR3 reads CASSQEGTGYSPLHF. The CDR3 DNA is TGCGCCAGCAGCCAAGAAGGGACAGGGTATTCACCCCTCCACTTT.

The genes are TRBV3-1 (or the pseudogene TRBV3-2) and TRBJ1-5, with 7 bases lining up with TRBD1. This CDR3 contains 13 residues. V shed 1 base, J shed 16 bases, and the junction held 10 bases outside the gene matches. Per the germline V gene, CDR1 is LGHDT and CDR2 is YNNKEL (reference sequence). DNA for the CDR3: TGTGCCAGCAGCCAAGGTGGGACAGCCGACGTCCATTTT. This codes for CASSQGGTADVHF.

The chain joins TRBV10-3 to TRBJ2-7; possibly TRBD1 for D (5 bases). The CDR3 is 14 residues long. The ends were cut back, 6 bases at V and 2 bases at J, with 14 bases in the middle. Germline-derived CDR1 and CDR2 are ENHRY and SYGVKD. In nucleotides, the CDR3 is TGTGCCATCAGCCTTGGACAAGGGACCTACGAGCAGTACTTC. Translation: CAISLGQGTYEQYF.